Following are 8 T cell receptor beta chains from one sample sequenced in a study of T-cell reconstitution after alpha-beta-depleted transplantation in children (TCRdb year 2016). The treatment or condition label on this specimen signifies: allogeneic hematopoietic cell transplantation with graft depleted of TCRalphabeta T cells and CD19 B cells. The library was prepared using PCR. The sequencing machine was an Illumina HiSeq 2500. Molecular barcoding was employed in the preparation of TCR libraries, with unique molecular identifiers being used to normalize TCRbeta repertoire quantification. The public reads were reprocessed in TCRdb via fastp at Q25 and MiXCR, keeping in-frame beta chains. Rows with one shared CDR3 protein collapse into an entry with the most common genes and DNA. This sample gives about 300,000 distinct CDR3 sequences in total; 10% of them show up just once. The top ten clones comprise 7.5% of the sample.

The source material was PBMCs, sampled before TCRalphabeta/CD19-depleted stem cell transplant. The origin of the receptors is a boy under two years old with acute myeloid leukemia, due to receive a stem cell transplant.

The CDR3 DNA reads TGTGCCAGCAGTCGCAAGGGAAGGACAGTATTCTACGAGCAGTACTTC. Its translation is CASSRKGRTVFYEQYF. The chain recombines TRBV6-2 or TRBV6-3 with TRBJ2-7, with D possibly matching TRBD1 (6 bases). Deletions cut 5 bases from V and 3 bases from J, with 20 bases between. CDR1 and CDR2 (germline): MNHEY, SVGEGT. The CDR3 contains 16 residues.

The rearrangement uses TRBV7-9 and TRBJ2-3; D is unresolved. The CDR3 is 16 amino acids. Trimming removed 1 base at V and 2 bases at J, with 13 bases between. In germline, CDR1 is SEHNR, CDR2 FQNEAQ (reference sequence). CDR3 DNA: TGTGCCAGCAGCTTAGATGTTACAGACTTCACAGATACGCAGTATTTT. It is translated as CASSLDVTDFTDTQYF.

The CDR3 spells CSASGNSNGEQFF. In nucleotides, the CDR3 is TGCAGTGCTAGCGGTAACTCGAATGGTGAGCAGTTCTTC. V usage is TRBV20-1 and J usage is TRBJ2-1, with no clear D. V lost 3 bases and J lost 9, with 15 bases in between. This CDR3 has 13 amino acids. CDR1 is DFQATT and CDR2 is SNEGSKA in the germline V gene (reference sequence).

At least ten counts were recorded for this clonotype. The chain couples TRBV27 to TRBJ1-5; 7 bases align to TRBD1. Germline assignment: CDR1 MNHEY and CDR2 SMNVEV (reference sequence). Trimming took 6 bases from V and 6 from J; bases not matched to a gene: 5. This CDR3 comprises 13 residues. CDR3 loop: CASRRQGSQPQHF. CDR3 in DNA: TGTGCCAGCAGGAGACAGGGCAGTCAGCCCCAGCATTTT.

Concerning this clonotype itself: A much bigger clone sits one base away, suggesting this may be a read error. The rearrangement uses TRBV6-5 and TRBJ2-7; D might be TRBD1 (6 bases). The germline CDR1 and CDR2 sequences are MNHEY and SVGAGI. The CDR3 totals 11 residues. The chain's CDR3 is CASGRTDDQYF. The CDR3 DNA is TGTGCCAGCGGACGGACAGACGACCAGTACTTC.

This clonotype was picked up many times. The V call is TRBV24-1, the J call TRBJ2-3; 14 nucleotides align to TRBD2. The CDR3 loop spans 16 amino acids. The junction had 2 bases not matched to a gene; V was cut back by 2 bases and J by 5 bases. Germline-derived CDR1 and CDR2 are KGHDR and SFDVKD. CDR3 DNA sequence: TGTGCCACCAGTGATTATGGGACTAGCGGGGGAGATACGCAGTATTTT. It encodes CATSDYGTSGGDTQYF.

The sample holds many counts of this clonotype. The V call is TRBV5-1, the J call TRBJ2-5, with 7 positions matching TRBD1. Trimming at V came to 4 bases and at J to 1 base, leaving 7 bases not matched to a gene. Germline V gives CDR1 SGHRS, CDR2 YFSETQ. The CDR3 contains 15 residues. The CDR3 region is CASSIQGVVQETQYF. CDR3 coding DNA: TGCGCCAGCAGCATTCAGGGGGTGGTCCAAGAGACCCAGTACTTC. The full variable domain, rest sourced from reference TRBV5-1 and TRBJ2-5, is KAGVTQTPRYLIKTRGQQVTLSCSPISGHRSVSWYQQTPGQGLQFLFEYFSETQRNKGNFPGRFSGRQFSNSRSEMNVSTLELGDSALYLCASSIQGVVQETQYFGPGTRLLVL.

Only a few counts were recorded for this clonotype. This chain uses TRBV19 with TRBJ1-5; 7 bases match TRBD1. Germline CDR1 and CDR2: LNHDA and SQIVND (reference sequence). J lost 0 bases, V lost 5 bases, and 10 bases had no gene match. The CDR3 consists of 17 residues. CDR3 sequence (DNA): TGTGCCAGTAGTCTCGACAGGGCCCCCTTTAGCAATCAGCCCCAGCATTTT. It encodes CASSLDRAPFSNQPQHF.